Each of the 31 T cell receptor beta chains below was sequenced from the same sample in a study of T cell clones after liver transplantation. Libraries were prepared by immunoSEQ multiplex PCR; TCRdb keeps only in-frame clonotypes and omits some of them. The repertoire includes roughly 53,000 clones, roughly 70% of them detected once, and 9.7% sits in the top ten. The sequenced sample was CD4+ T cells from blood, obtained at the 22-month timepoint. These receptors originate from a human patient who received a liver transplant. The graft donor may be the source of some T cells.

This chain uses TRBV27 with TRBJ1-2; TRBD1 aligns across 8 bases. CDR3 size: 14 residues. The junction had 3 bases not matched to a gene; V was cut back by 0 bases and J by 6 bases. CDR1 is MNHEY and CDR2 is SMNVEV in the germline V gene (reference sequence). For the CDR3, the DNA is TGTGCCAGCAGTTTATCCGGACAGGGAAATGGCTACACCTTC. Its protein product is CASSLSGQGNGYTF.

The J gene is TRBJ1-1, the V gene TRBV30, with TRBD1 matching over 7 bases. With V trimmed by 3 bases and J by 4 bases, 14 bases remained unmatched. The CDR3 totals 16 residues. Germline loops: CDR1 GTSNPN, CDR2 SVGIG (reference sequence). Here the CDR3 DNA reads TGTGCCTGGAGCCTTCTTAGACAGGGAGCCGGCACTGAAGCTTTCTTT. Translated, it gives CAWSLLRQGAGTEAFF. Full variable domain (outside the CDR3, taken from reference TRBV30 and TRBJ1-1): SQTIHQWPATLVQPVGSPLSLECTVEGTSNPNLYWYRQAAGRGLQLLFYSVGIGQISSEVPQNLSASRPQDRQFILSSKKLLLSDSGFYLCAWSLLRQGAGTEAFFGQGTRLTVV.

This clone was found once. The chain links TRBV5-1 to TRBJ1-5, with D hard to call. Germline V lookup: CDR1 SGHRS, CDR2 YFSETQ. V gave up 0 bases and J gave up 5 bases, with 12 bases separating them. This CDR3 spans 15 amino acids. The CDR3 DNA reads as TGCGCCAGCAGCTTGGATGGTGAAGATCATCAGCCCCAGCATTTT. This sequence encodes CASSLDGEDHQPQHF.

This clone was detected only a few times. The chain links TRBV6-4 to TRBJ2-2; D is undetermined. V was shortened by 3 bases and J by 11 bases, with 13 bases between the two germline ends. Germline V gene sequence: CDR1 MRHNA, CDR2 SNTAGT. The CDR3 runs to 13 residues. CDR3 amino acids: CASSEIPMFELFF. The DNA of the CDR3 is TGTGCCAGCAGTGAAATCCCTATGTTTGAGCTGTTTTTT.

The genes are TRBV7-9 and TRBJ1-1; 8 nucleotides agree with TRBD1. V gave up 3 bases and J gave up 7 bases; unmatched junction bases: 1. The CDR3 runs to 12 residues. Germline-derived CDR1 and CDR2 are SEHNR and FQNEAQ (reference sequence). CDR3 bases: TGTGCCAGCAGCTTTGACAGGGGTGAAGCTTTCTTT. Protein sequence: CASSFDRGEAFF.

CDR3 sequence reads: CASRGPTLTDTQYF. CDR3 DNA sequence: TGTGCCAGCAGAGGACCTACCCTCACAGATACGCAGTATTTT. V is TRBV6-4 and J is TRBJ2-3; no definite D call. The CDR3 has 14 residues. V dropped 6 bases and J dropped 2 bases, with 12 bases sitting between them. The V gene's germline CDR1 is MRHNA and CDR2 SNTAGT.

This chain links TRBV2 with TRBJ1-3; maybe TRBD1 (5 bases). Trimming shortened V by 7 bases and J by 0 bases, and 22 bases separated the two germline ends. This CDR3 contains 18 residues. Germline V gene sequence: CDR1 SNHLY, CDR2 FYNNEI. The CDR3 spells CASTGRVAGTGSGNTIYF. The CDR3 nucleotides read TGTGCCAGCACCGGGAGGGTGGCGGGGACCGGCTCTGGAAACACCATATATTTT.

This clone has a handful of counts. The chain joins TRBV11-3 to TRBJ2-1; D is undetermined. The CDR3 covers 13 residues. Germline loops: CDR1 SGHNT, CDR2 YENEEA. V was clipped by 3 bases and J by 6 bases, with 9 bases between them. CDR3 nucleotide sequence: TGTGCCAGCAGCTTGGTCAGGATCAATGAGCAGTTCTTC. Translated, it gives CASSLVRINEQFF.

V gene TRBV7-2 combines with J gene TRBJ1-3, with a possible D match to TRBD1 (5 bases). Between the trimmed V and J ends, which lost 2 bases and 10 bases, there was a span of 27 bases. This CDR3 comprises 18 residues. The V gene's germline CDR1 is SGHTA and CDR2 FQGNSA. The CDR3 region has the DNA TGTGCCAGCAGCTTATACGGCCACCGGGACGGTTATGGAGAGACCATATATTTT. It encodes CASSLYGHRDGYGETIYF.

The V and J genes are TRBV14 and TRBJ1-2; 8 bases line up with TRBD1. The ends lost 1 base at V and 4 bases at J; junction bases unmatched: 8. Germline loops: CDR1 SGHDN, CDR2 FVKESK. CDR3 length: 16 residues. The CDR3 DNA sequence: TGTGCCAGCAGCCAAGCCTACCGACAGGGGAGCTATGGCTACACCTTC. This sequence encodes CASSQAYRQGSYGYTF. Full variable domain (rest looked up from reference TRBV14 and TRBJ1-2): EAGVTQFPSHSVIEKGQTVTLRCDPISGHDNLYWYRRVMGKEIKFLLHFVKESKQDESGMPNNRFLAERTGGTYSTLKVQPAELEDSGVYFCASSQAYRQGSYGYTFGSGTRLTVV.

This clone was detected many times. The chain couples TRBV30 to TRBJ1-5, with D maybe TRBD1 (5 bases). CDR3 size: 13 residues. The germline CDR1 and CDR2 sequences are GTSNPN and SVGIG (reference sequence). The ends were cut back, 2 bases at V and 6 bases at J, with 11 bases in the middle. The CDR3 nucleotides are TGTGCCTGGAGTCGGGGGGACGGTCAGCCCCAGCATTTT. It specifies CAWSRGDGQPQHF.

This sequence joins TRBV6-4 and TRBJ1-6, with a tentative D call TRBD1 (6 bases). Looked up from germline, CDR1 is MRHNA and CDR2 is SNTAGT. Between the trimmed V and J ends, which lost 8 bases and 9 bases, there was a span of 20 bases. The CDR3 totals 15 residues. The CDR3 nucleotides read TGTGCCAGCGGGGGGGGGCGAGATGGTAGTTCACCCCTCCACTTT. Its protein is CASGGGRDGSSPLHF.

On this clone: The sample carries other DNA sequences with the same CDR3. The chain recombines TRBV6-5 with TRBJ2-7; TRBD2 matches at 7 bases. The germline CDR1 and CDR2 sequences are MNHEY and SVGAGI. V lost 2 bases, J lost 5 bases, and 6 bases stayed unmatched. The CDR3 loop spans 14 amino acids. CDR3 in DNA: TGTGCCAGCAGTTACCAGGGACTAAAGGACGAGCAGTACTTC. Protein product: CASSYQGLKDEQYF.

The chain joins TRBV6-5 to TRBJ2-5; either TRBD1 or TRBD2 may fit D (6 bases each). Germline CDR1 is MNHEY and CDR2 is SVGAGI. The length of the CDR3 is 15 residues. The V gene lost 2 bases and the J gene lost 7 bases, with 17 bases spanning the gap. The CDR3 DNA reads as TGTGCCAGCAGTTACCAGACGGACGGAGGGGGGACCCAGTACTTC. Encoded protein: CASSYQTDGGGTQYF.

This chain joins TRBV7-6 and TRBJ2-1, with 8 bases that match TRBD2. V was clipped by 5 bases and J by 4 bases; unmatched bases: 10. Germline CDR1 is SGHVS and CDR2 is FNYEAQ. The CDR3 has 16 amino acids. The DNA for the CDR3 is TGTGCCAGCAGCCCCCGGAGCGGGGGTTCATACAATGAGCAGTTCTTC. This translates into CASSPRSGGSYNEQFF. Full variable domain (remainder filled in from reference TRBV7-6 and TRBJ2-1): GAGVSQSPRYKVTKRGQDVALRCDPISGHVSLYWYRQALGQGPEFLTYFNYEAQQDKSGLPNDRFSAERPEGSISTLTIQRTEQRDSAMYRCASSPRSGGSYNEQFFGPGTRLTVL.

This clone came up once. Sequence at one end of the junction differs from germline and may be a read error. The chain has TRBV30 and TRBJ1-2, with 7 bases identical to TRBD1. The CDR3 runs to 14 residues. From germline, CDR1 is GTSNPN and CDR2 SVGIG (reference sequence). The CDR3 loop reads CAGSGYGTENGYTF. The CDR3 DNA sequence: TGTGCCGGGAGTGGGTATGGGACAGAGAATGGCTACACCTTC. Drawing the rest from reference TRBV30 and TRBJ1-2, the complete variable domain is SQTIHQWPATLVQPVGSPLSLECTVEGTSNPNLYWYRQAAGRGLQLLFYSVGIGQISSEVPQNLSASRPQDRQFILSSKKLLLSDSGFYLCAGSGYGTENGYTFGSGTRLTVV.

The rearrangement links TRBV25-1 to TRBJ2-7; 10 positions match TRBD1. The germline V gene encodes CDR1 MGHDK and CDR2 SYGVNS. The J segment lost 1 base and the V segment lost 6 bases, leaving 9 bases of the junction unmatched. This CDR3 region has 16 residues. For the CDR3, the DNA is TGTGCCAGCAGCCTTTCCGGACAGGGGGTTTCCTACGAGCAGTACTTC. It yields the protein CASSLSGQGVSYEQYF.

The chain links TRBV15 to TRBJ1-4, with D perhaps matching TRBD1 (6 bases). Germline assignment: CDR1 LNHNV and CDR2 YYDKDF (reference sequence). The CDR3 totals 16 residues. The germline V and J ends were trimmed by 1 base and 0 bases, with 9 bases remaining between them. Here the CDR3 DNA reads TGTGCCACCAGCAGAGGAGACAGGACAACTAATGAAAAACTGTTTTTT. It specifies CATSRGDRTTNEKLFF.

V gene TRBV30 combines with J gene TRBJ1-4; D gene uncertain. There are 13 residues in the CDR3. The V end lost 2 bases, the J end lost 3 bases, and 7 bases lay between the germline ends. Per germline, CDR1 GTSNPN and CDR2 SVGIG (reference sequence). The CDR3 DNA follows: TGTGCCTGGAGTCCCTCGGCTAATGAAAAACTGTTTTTT. It translates to CAWSPSANEKLFF.

This chain joins TRBV9 and TRBJ2-7; tentative D call: TRBD1 (6 bases). With 3 bases removed from V and 6 bases from J, the gap between germline ends came to 13 bases. Germline CDR1 reads SGDLS; CDR2 reads YYNGEE. The CDR3 runs 13 residues. The CDR3 loop is CASSARDKSEQYF. In nucleotides, the CDR3 is TGTGCCAGCAGCGCCCGGGACAAAAGCGAGCAGTACTTC.

The rearrangement uses TRBV4-1 and TRBJ2-7; tentative D call: TRBD2 (5 bases). V was pared by 1 base and J by 0 bases, with 10 bases between. The germline CDR1 and CDR2 sequences are MGHRA and YSYEKL. The CDR3 length is 15 residues. The CDR3 sequence is CASSQGYGDSYEQYF. CDR3 DNA sequence: TGCGCCAGCAGCCAAGGGTACGGGGACTCCTACGAGCAGTACTTC.

This clone has just one count. The gene calls are TRBV9 and TRBJ2-3, with 9 bases fitting TRBD2. The CDR3 is 15 residues long. Germline trimming cut 0 bases from V and 6 bases from J; bases unmatched to any gene: 5. Germline CDR1 SGDLS, CDR2 YYNGEE. CDR3 in DNA: TGTGCCAGCAGCGTAGGTAATAGCGGGGGTGATACGCAGTATTTT. Translating gives CASSVGNSGGDTQYF.

The chain couples TRBV5-1 to TRBJ2-2, with D perhaps given as TRBD1 or TRBD2 (5 bases each). Germline V gene lookup returns CDR1 SGHRS and CDR2 YFSETQ. V was clipped by 3 bases and J by 1 base, with 19 bases between them. CDR3 length: 18 amino acids. The CDR3 region is CASSSGRTGPQNTGELFF. The CDR3 bases are TGCGCCAGCAGCTCGGGTCGGACGGGGCCCCAGAACACCGGGGAGCTGTTTTTT.

The chain has TRBV29-1 and TRBJ1-2; 8 nucleotides agree with TRBD1. The CDR3 sequence is 12 residues long. V lost 6 bases, J lost 7 bases, and 7 bases stayed unmatched. CDR1 and CDR2 from the germline V gene are SQVTM and ANQGSEA. The CDR3 region is CSVATGGGGYTF. The CDR3 coding sequence is TGCAGCGTGGCTACAGGGGGGGGTGGCTACACCTTC.

V is TRBV5-1 and J is TRBJ2-5; D is ambiguous. V was cut by 4 bases and J by 1 base, with 2 bases left in between. Germline V gene lookup returns CDR1 SGHRS and CDR2 YFSETQ. CDR3 length: 11 amino acids. The chain's CDR3 is CASSTQETQYF. The CDR3 DNA reads as TGCGCCAGCAGCACCCAAGAGACCCAGTACTTC.

The genes are TRBV6-5 and TRBJ2-3; D unresolved. CDR1 and CDR2 (germline): MNHEY, SVGAGI. V was shortened by 0 bases and J by 4 bases, with 5 bases between the two germline ends. The CDR3 runs 13 residues. In nucleotides, the CDR3 is TGTGCCAGCAGTTACTCGATCGCAGATACGCAGTATTTT. Protein sequence: CASSYSIADTQYF.

The gene calls are TRBV6-5 and TRBJ2-7, with TRBD1 identical over 7 bases. V lost 5 bases, J lost 5 bases, and 9 bases stayed unmatched. The CDR3 runs to 14 residues. Germline V gives CDR1 MNHEY, CDR2 SVGAGI. The CDR3 sequence: CASSPLTGKDEQYF. CDR3 coding DNA: TGTGCCAGCAGTCCATTGACAGGGAAGGACGAGCAGTACTTC.

Here the CDR3 DNA reads TGCGCCAGCAGCCGCCCGAGGGAGGGGTTGAACACTGAAGCTTTCTTT. It is translated as CASSRPREGLNTEAFF. This chain connects TRBV4-1 to TRBJ1-1; a weak D match, TRBD1 (5 bases). The CDR3 has 16 amino acids. CDR1 and CDR2 from the germline V gene are MGHRA and YSYEKL. V lost 4 bases and J 0 bases, leaving 15 bases between the germline ends.

A single count supports this clone. The chain carries TRBV29-1 and TRBJ2-5; TRBD2 aligns across 13 bases. Germline values: CDR1 SQVTM, CDR2 ANQGSEA. V trimming: 7 bases; J trimming: 5 bases; junction bases outside the gene matches: 7. The CDR3 totals 14 residues. This CDR3 reads CSAGTSGVRETQYF. CDR3 in DNA: TGCAGCGCAGGGACTAGCGGGGTCAGGGAGACCCAGTACTTC.

This clone was picked up one time. The rearrangement uses TRBV7-6 and TRBJ2-1, with 9 nucleotides matching TRBD2. Germline trimming cut 2 bases from V and 10 bases from J; bases unmatched to any gene: 9. Germline lookup yields CDR1 SGHVS and CDR2 FNYEAQ. The CDR3 sequence is 15 residues long. CDR3 sequence reads: CASSLYAGGPSEQFF. CDR3 nucleotide sequence: TGTGCCAGCAGCTTATACGCGGGGGGGCCGTCGGAGCAGTTCTTC.

The gene calls are TRBV30 and TRBJ2-2, with D possibly being TRBD1 or TRBD2 (5 bases each). V lost 0 bases and J 13 bases, leaving 18 bases between the germline ends. The CDR3 has 14 amino acids. In germline, CDR1 is GTSNPN, CDR2 SVGIG (reference sequence). The CDR3: CAWSVQDSRRGLFF. The CDR3 nucleotides read TGTGCCTGGAGTGTACAGGACTCAAGAAGGGGGCTGTTTTTT.